The source of this T cell receptor (beta chain) is a study of T cells in localized non-small cell lung cancer (dated by TCRdb to about 2020). Context from the whole study: The study examined T cell repertoires in approximately 240 patients with early-stage NSCLC and compared tumors with uninvolved tumor-adjacent lungs. All 230 or so NSCLC patients in the cohort were treatment-naive and had localized lung tumors that were resected. NSCLC patients had a mean age of roughly 69 years, and more than 120 were male and 107 female.

At diagnosis, peripheral blood, uninvolved tumor-adjacent lung and tumor were collected and were preserved as a mix of fresh-frozen and FFPE material. For TCR repertoire profiling, blood samples were analyzed as peripheral blood mononuclear cells. The immunoSEQ Assay was used to sequence TCR beta CDR3 regions from DNA. The original methods were these. T cell density was computed as TCR beta template counts normalized to usable DNA estimated by amplifying housekeeping genes. The preseqR package was used to estimate richness by extrapolating to 400,000 templates for PBMC samples and to 120,000 templates for tissue samples. Clonality was defined by subtracting Pielou's evenness from one. Tissue-enriched TCRs were identified through differential abundance testing performed on productive amino-acid clonotypes, with a minimum total count of 5 and an alpha of 0.1. The Jaccard Index and the Morisita Overlap Index were used to measure repertoire overlap between compartments. GLIPH grouped TCR beta CDR3s together with public tetramer-defined viral CDR3s, and a viral motif had to include at least three viral sequences and show V-gene enrichment. The table was pulled from immuneACCESS by TCRdb, which kept in-frame rearrangements only. Such tables lose some clones; where checked, under half of the loss comes from unresolved V genes, and the rest has no known cause. V and J calls and clone size are as listed in that table; D and trimming were resolved from the DNA. The table for this sample lists about 33,000 clones; roughly 77% of them were counted only once. The ten biggest clones cover about 16% of the sample.

Overall study outcomes, separate from this receptor: Because the study design was exploratory, TCR variables were selected using unadjusted p-values without false-discovery rate correction. Higher blood T cell density associated with longer overall survival, while higher adjacent-lung clonality associated with shorter survival. Uninvolved tumor-adjacent lung showed the highest T cell clonality, higher than tumor, which suggests more focused antigenic responses in the uninvolved tumor-adjacent lung. Because multi-region tumor sequencing was not done, intratumor heterogeneity could not be ruled out. A median of 57 of the top 100 tumor clones turned up in the paired uninvolved adjacent lung, and 25 to 35 of those clones also ranked among the top 100 of that same adjacent lung.

For CDR1 and CDR2, the germline V gene lists MGHRA and YSYEKL. V has 0 bases trimmed and J has 0 bases trimmed; junction bases matching no gene number 5. The CDR3 measures 16 amino acids from cysteine to phenylalanine. Here the CDR3 DNA is all that survives: 48 bases in frame from base 1. With respect to this clone: It lacks a known antigen. Base qualities are missing; no much larger clone stands one base away.

This material consisted of peripheral blood, taken before any cancer treatment. The V gene is TRBV4-1 and the J gene is TRBJ2-7; TRBD1 agrees with 7 junctional bases. This TCR came from a male donor older than 55 with stage III squamous cell lung carcinoma. The CDR3 corresponds to CASSQEQGLLSYEQYF. In nucleotides, the sequence is TGCGCCAGCAGCCAAGAACAGGGGCTCCTCTCCTACGAGCAGTACTTC.